This passage covers 16 T cell receptor beta chains from one sample sequenced in a study of post-analysis software for immune sequencing data (dated by TCRdb to between 2015 and 2016). Library preparation employed PCR. Instrument used: Illumina HiSeq 2500. To reduce PCR and sequencing biases, unique molecular identifiers were incorporated into the TCR beta cDNA libraries. Clones were called with MiXCR by TCRdb after fastp trimmed the public reads at Q25, and only in-frame beta chains were retained. All rows with the same CDR3 protein become a single entry with the most common DNA and genes. Recorded for this sample are roughly 800,000 distinct CDR3 sequences; roughly 50% of them occurred a single time. The ten largest clones represent roughly 5.2% of the sample. The antigens of these receptors remain unknown. What the authors observed across the whole study: Patients showed significantly higher frequencies than controls for a handful of TRBV segments, among them TRBV5-6, TRBV5-1 and TRBV20-1.

The sequenced material came from blood. These receptors all come from a girl aged 5 to 17 with multiple sclerosis.

V usage is TRBV5-1 and J usage is TRBJ1-2, with 8 bases that match TRBD1. The trim removed 4 bases at V and 8 bases at J, leaving 13 bases unmatched. The germline V gene encodes CDR1 SGHRS and CDR2 YFSETQ. The CDR3 has 15 residues. The CDR3 coding sequence is TGCGCCAGCAGCGGGGTTGGCGGACAGGGCGACGGCTACACCTTC. This gives the protein CASSGVGGQGDGYTF.

In its sample, this clonotype was seen a few times. The chain is built from TRBV5-6 and TRBJ2-4; D is ambiguous. Per the germline V gene, CDR1 is SGHDT and CDR2 is YYEEEE. This CDR3 comprises 14 residues. Trimming stripped 4 bases from V and 1 base from J, with 9 bases between. CDR3 coding DNA: TGTGCCAGCAGCCTTCTAGTGGCCAAAAACATTCAGTACTTC. Translated, it gives CASSLLVAKNIQYF. The full variable domain, completed using reference TRBV5-6 and TRBJ2-4, is DAGVTQSPTHLIKTRGQQVTLRCSPKSGHDTVSWYQQALGQGPQFIFQYYEEEERQRGNFPDRFSGHQFPNYSSELNVNALLLGDSALYLCASSLLVAKNIQYFGAGTRLSVL.

This clonotype has only a few counts. V usage is TRBV5-1 and J usage is TRBJ2-3; D is possibly TRBD1 (6 bases). The CDR3 has 16 amino acids. Germline V gives CDR1 SGHRS, CDR2 YFSETQ. V lost 3 bases and J lost 1, with 15 bases in between. CDR3: CASSWDEQGRTDTQYF. The CDR3, as DNA: TGCGCCAGCAGCTGGGACGAACAGGGACGCACAGATACGCAGTATTTT.

Notes on this clonotype: Since a much larger clone is just one base distant, this may be a read error. CDR3 in amino acids: CSARDPRTSGAKNIQYF. In DNA, the CDR3 is TGCAGTGCTAGAGATCCTCGGACTAGCGGGGCCAAAAACATTCAGTACTTC. This chain links TRBV20-1 with TRBJ2-4; TRBD2 aligns across 11 bases. The CDR3 totals 17 residues. Germline V gene data show CDR1 as DFQATT and CDR2 as SNEGSKA (reference sequence). V trimming: 0 bases; J trimming: 1 base; junction bases outside the gene matches: 5.

This clonotype was seen a handful of times. The rearrangement joins TRBV20-1 to TRBJ1-5; 8 bases match TRBD1. The germline V gene has CDR1 DFQATT and CDR2 SNEGSKA (reference sequence). With 3 bases clipped from V and 4 bases from J, the junction kept 8 bases outside the gene matches. The CDR3 length is 15 residues. CDR3 protein: CSARGGDRLNQPQHF. CDR3 nucleotides: TGCAGTGCTAGGGGAGGGGACAGGCTGAATCAGCCCCAGCATTTT.

This chain uses TRBV12-3 or TRBV12-4 with TRBJ2-1; 11 positions agree with TRBD2. The CDR3 runs to 14 residues. J lost 7 bases, V lost 8 bases, and 7 bases had no gene match. The CDR3 coding sequence is TGTGCCAGCTTACTAGCGGGAGTTCGAAATGAGCAGTTCTTC. Encoded protein: CASLLAGVRNEQFF.

The chain carries TRBV21-1 and TRBJ2-7; no DNA check was done on the table's D call, TRBD1. TRBV21-1 is shown as a pseudogene. The CDR3 loop spans 15 amino acids. The DNA for the CDR3 is TGTGCCAGCAGCCCCCTGGGCGGTATCACCTACGAGCAGTACTTC. Translated, it gives CASSPLGGITYEQYF.

This clonotype was counted a few times. The rearrangement uses TRBV20-1 and TRBJ2-6; a possible D gene is TRBD2 (5 bases). V dropped 4 bases and J dropped 0 bases, with 7 bases sitting between them. Germline CDR1 and CDR2: DFQATT and SNEGSKA (reference sequence). There are 14 residues in the CDR3. This CDR3 reads CSAIGVSGANVLTF. In DNA form, the CDR3 reads TGCAGTGCTATCGGGGTCTCTGGGGCCAACGTCCTGACTTTC.

V and J are TRBV9 and TRBJ2-3; maybe TRBD1 (6 bases). The ends were cut back, 0 bases at V and 2 bases at J, with 10 bases in the middle. Germline V gene sequence: CDR1 SGDLS, CDR2 YYNGEE. The CDR3 spans 15 residues. The CDR3 here is CASSVDRGTTDTQYF. The DNA for the CDR3 is TGTGCCAGCAGCGTAGATAGGGGGACCACAGATACGCAGTATTTT. Filled out from reference TRBV9 and TRBJ2-3, the complete variable domain reads DSGVTQTPKHLITATGQRVTLRCSPRSGDLSVYWYQQSLDQGLQFLIQYYNGEERAKGNILERFSAQQFPDLHSELNLSSLELGDSALYFCASSVDRGTTDTQYFGPGTRLTVL.

This sequence joins TRBV20-1 and TRBJ2-3, with TRBD1 matching over 10 bases. This CDR3 comprises 18 residues. With V trimmed by 6 bases and J by 4 bases, 19 bases remained unmatched. CDR1 and CDR2 (germline): DFQATT, SNEGSKA (reference sequence). This CDR3 reads CSAKAGTGARFSADTQYF. CDR3 DNA sequence: TGCAGTGCAAAAGCTGGGACAGGGGCCAGGTTTAGCGCAGATACGCAGTATTTT.

The gene calls are TRBV6-6 and TRBJ1-4, with D unclear. Germline V gene lookup returns CDR1 MNHNY and CDR2 SVGAGI (reference sequence). This CDR3 region has 17 residues. The ends were cut back, 6 bases at V and 4 bases at J, with 21 bases in the middle. CDR3: CASRPYTKTESNEKLFF. In DNA, the CDR3 is TGTGCCAGCAGACCCTACACAAAGACGGAGAGTAATGAAAAACTGTTTTTT.

V usage is TRBV27 and J usage is TRBJ2-7; the match to TRBD1 covers 8 bases. The V gene's germline CDR1 is MNHEY and CDR2 SMNVEV (reference sequence). This CDR3 spans 15 amino acids. V trimming: 5 bases; J trimming: 5 bases; junction bases outside the gene matches: 11. The CDR3: CASSLRTGFLDEQYF. The CDR3 nucleotides read TGTGCCAGCAGTCTCCGGACAGGGTTCTTGGACGAGCAGTACTTC.

This chain connects TRBV10-3 to TRBJ1-2, with D maybe TRBD1 (6 bases). CDR3 length: 14 amino acids. Germline loops: CDR1 ENHRY, CDR2 SYGVKD. Trimming left V 6 bases short and J 3 bases short, with 14 bases between. The DNA for the CDR3 is TGTGCCATCAGGGACCAGGGGCGCGACTATGGCTACACCTTC. Translated, it gives CAIRDQGRDYGYTF.

This clonotype was seen only a few times. The chain uses TRBV27 and TRBJ2-1, with D possibly matching TRBD2 (5 bases). This CDR3 comprises 16 residues. The germline V gene encodes CDR1 MNHEY and CDR2 SMNVEV (reference sequence). Trimming removed 3 bases from V and 5 bases from J, with 17 bases in between. The CDR3 loop is CASSFFREGLNNEQFF. Written as DNA, the CDR3 is TGTGCCAGCAGTTTCTTCAGAGAGGGTCTTAACAATGAGCAGTTCTTC.

V gene TRBV5-1 combines with J gene TRBJ2-6, with TRBD2 as a possible D gene (6 bases). CDR1 and CDR2 from the germline V gene are SGHRS and YFSETQ. V was pared by 2 bases and J by 4 bases, with 13 bases between. The CDR3 is made up of 16 amino acids. The CDR3 sequence: CASSFEAGRGANVLTF. Here the CDR3 DNA reads TGCGCCAGCAGCTTTGAGGCGGGGCGGGGGGCCAACGTCCTGACTTTC.

V and J are TRBV7-9 and TRBJ2-5; 7 bases are a match to TRBD2. The CDR3 covers 14 residues. Germline V lookup: CDR1 SEHNR, CDR2 FQNEAQ (reference sequence). V lost 2 bases to trimming and J lost 3 bases; unmatched junction nucleotides: 3. The CDR3 region has the DNA TGTGCCAGCAGCTTACGGCGGGAGAAAGAGACCCAGTACTTC. This encodes CASSLRREKETQYF. The full variable domain, with the rest looked up from reference TRBV7-9 and TRBJ2-5, is DTGVSQNPRHKITKRGQNVTFRCDPISEHNRLYWYRQTLGQGPEFLTYFQNEAQLEKSRLLSDRFSAERPKGSFSTLEIQRTEQGDSAMYLCASSLRREKETQYFGPGTRLLVL.